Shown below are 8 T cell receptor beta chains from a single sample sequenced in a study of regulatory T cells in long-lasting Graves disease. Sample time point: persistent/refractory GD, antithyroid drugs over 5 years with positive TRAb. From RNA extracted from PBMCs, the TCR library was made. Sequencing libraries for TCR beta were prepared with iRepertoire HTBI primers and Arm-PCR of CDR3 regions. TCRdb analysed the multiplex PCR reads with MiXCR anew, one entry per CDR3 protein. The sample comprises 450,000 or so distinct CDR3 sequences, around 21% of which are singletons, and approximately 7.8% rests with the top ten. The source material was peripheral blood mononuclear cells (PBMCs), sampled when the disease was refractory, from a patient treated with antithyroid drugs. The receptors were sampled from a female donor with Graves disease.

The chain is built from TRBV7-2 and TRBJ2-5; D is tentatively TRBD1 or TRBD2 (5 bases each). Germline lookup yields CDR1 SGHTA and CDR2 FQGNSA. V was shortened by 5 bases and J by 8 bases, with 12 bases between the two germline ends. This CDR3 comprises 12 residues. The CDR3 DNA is TGTGCCAGCAGCCCCGGGACCACAACCCAGTACTTC. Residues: CASSPGTTTQYF.

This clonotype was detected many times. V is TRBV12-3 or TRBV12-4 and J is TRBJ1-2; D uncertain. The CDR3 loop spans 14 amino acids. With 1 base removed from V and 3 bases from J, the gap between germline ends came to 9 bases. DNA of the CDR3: TGTGCCAGCAGTTTAGGTCGTGCAGACTATGGCTACACCTTC. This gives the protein CASSLGRADYGYTF.

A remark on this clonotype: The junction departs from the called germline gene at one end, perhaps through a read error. The CDR3 sequence: CTSRFTPTYEQYF. The CDR3 coding sequence is TGTACCAGCAGGTTTACCCCGACCTACGAGCAGTACTTC. The chain links TRBV7-9 to TRBJ2-7; D unresolved. This CDR3 comprises 13 residues. Germline V gene sequence: CDR1 SEHNR, CDR2 FQNEAQ (reference sequence).

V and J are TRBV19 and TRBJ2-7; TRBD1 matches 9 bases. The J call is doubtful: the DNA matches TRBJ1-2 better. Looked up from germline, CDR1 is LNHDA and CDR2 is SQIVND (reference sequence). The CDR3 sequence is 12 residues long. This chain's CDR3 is CASRGTGSGYTF. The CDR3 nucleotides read TGTGCCAGTAGAGGGACAGGGTCCGGCTACACCTTC.

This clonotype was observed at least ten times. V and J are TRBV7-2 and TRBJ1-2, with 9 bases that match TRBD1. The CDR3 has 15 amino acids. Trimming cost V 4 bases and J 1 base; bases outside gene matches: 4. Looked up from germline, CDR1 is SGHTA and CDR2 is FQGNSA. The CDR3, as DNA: TGTGCCAGCAGCTACTGGACAGGGGTTAACTATGGCTACACCTTC. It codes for CASSYWTGVNYGYTF. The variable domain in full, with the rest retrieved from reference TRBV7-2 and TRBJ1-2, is GAGVSQSPSNKVTEKGKDVELRCDPISGHTALYWYRQSLGQGLEFLIYFQGNSAPDKSGLPSDRFSAERTGGSVSTLTIQRTQQEDSAVYLCASSYWTGVNYGYTFGSGTRLTVV.

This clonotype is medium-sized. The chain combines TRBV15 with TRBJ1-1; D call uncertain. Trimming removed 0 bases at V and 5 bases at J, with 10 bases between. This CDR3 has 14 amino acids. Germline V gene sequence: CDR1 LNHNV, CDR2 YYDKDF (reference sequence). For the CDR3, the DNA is TGTGCCACCAGCAGAGATTTAAGGGTTACTGAAGCTTTCTTT. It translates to CATSRDLRVTEAFF.

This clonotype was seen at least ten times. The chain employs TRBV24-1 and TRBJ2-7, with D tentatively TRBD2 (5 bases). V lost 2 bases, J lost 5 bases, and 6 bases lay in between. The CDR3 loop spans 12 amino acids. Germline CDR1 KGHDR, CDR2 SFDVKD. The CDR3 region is CATSDSGNEQYF. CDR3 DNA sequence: TGTGCCACCAGTGATTCCGGGAACGAGCAGTACTTC.

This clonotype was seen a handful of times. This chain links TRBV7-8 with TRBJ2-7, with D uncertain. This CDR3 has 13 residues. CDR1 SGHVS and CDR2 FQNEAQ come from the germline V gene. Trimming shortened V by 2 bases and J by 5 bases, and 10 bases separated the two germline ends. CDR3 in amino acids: CASSLFLWNEQYF. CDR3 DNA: TGTGCCAGCAGCTTATTTTTGTGGAACGAGCAGTACTTC.